Sequencing of this T cell receptor (beta chain) was carried out in a study of CD8 T cells in ankylosing spondylitis. Library preparation for TCR beta used quantitative 5'-RACE with molecular barcodes. TCRdb re-called the 5' RACE reads through MiXCR, storing one row per CDR3 protein. The sample lists about 540,000 distinct CDR3 sequences, roughly 13% occurring once. CDR1 SEHNR and CDR2 FQNEAQ come from the germline V gene (reference sequence). V shed 0 bases and J shed 5 bases, with 10 bases lying between them. CDR3 size: 14 residues. Study-wide results and caveats: There was reportedly significant enrichment of clones that were disease-linked in matched ankylosing spondylitis synovial fluid. Ankylosing spondylitis blood appeared to carry a characteristic TCR beta motif of roughly eight highly homologous variants. The disease-linked clones had a CD8+ phenotype and low blood frequencies.

Points on this clonotype: The antigen remains unidentified.

The sequenced sample consisted of blood, either unsorted or a sorted T cell fraction (not recorded which). The chain combines TRBV7-9 with TRBJ2-5; a weak D match, TRBD2 (5 bases). The TCR comes from a male donor with ankylosing spondylitis. CDR3 sequence (DNA): TGTGCCAGCAGCTTAGCTCGGGGAGTCGAGACCCAGTACTTC. Encoded protein: CASSLARGVETQYF. The variable domain in full, completed from reference TRBV7-9 and TRBJ2-5, reads DTGVSQNPRHKITKRGQNVTFRCDPISEHNRLYWYRQTLGQGPEFLTYFQNEAQLEKSRLLSDRFSAERPKGSFSTLEIQRTEQGDSAMYLCASSLARGVETQYFGPGTRLLVL.